The source of this TCR beta chain is a study of T cell changes during pregnancy in multiple sclerosis. Here immunoSEQ multiplex PCR was the method, and the copy in TCRdb shows in-frame clones only, minus some. The data show tens of thousands of clones, about 88% seen once. The CDR3 consists of 17 residues. CDR1 and CDR2 (germline): LNHDA, SQIVND (reference sequence). Trimming shortened V by 4 bases and J by 0 bases, and 17 bases separated the two germline ends. Source: CD4+ T cells from peripheral blood mononuclear cells, taken in the second trimester of pregnancy. This clonotype was obtained from a female donor in good health, enrolled as a control in a pregnancy study. The gene calls are TRBV19 and TRBJ2-3, with TRBD2 as a possible D gene (6 bases). CDR3 residues: CASSTGLIGTSTDTQYF. The CDR3 DNA reads TGTGCCAGTAGTACGGGGCTCATCGGGACTAGCACAGATACGCAGTATTTT.